This note documents a single T cell receptor beta chain sequence. What it binds is not known. TCRdb re-called the 5' RACE reads and gives one entry per CDR3 protein, without DNA. This table holds approximately 460,000 distinct CDR3 sequences. This sample was included in a study of T cells expressing NK-cell markers. Study conclusions and caveats: HCMV specificity of the expanded NKG2C+ T cell clones stayed unclear. In a group of five to seven donors, dominant NKG2C+ clonotypes represented 1.0-7.0% of CD8+ T cells. The leading position in the CD3+CD56-NKG2C+ fraction of four donors also went to these clonotypes.

Germline-derived CDR1 and CDR2 are SGHTA and FQGNSA. The CDR3 runs 17 residues. The origin of this receptor is a woman aged 18-70 years in good health. V gene TRBV7-2 combines with J gene TRBJ2-1; lacking DNA, the TRBD2 call made by TCRdb goes unchecked. Sequenced sample: blood T cells: a sorted CD56 or NKG2C T cell subset, CD4+ or CD8+ T cells, or bulk PBMC T cells (not recorded which). CDR3 amino acids: CASSLVPSGTSYNEQFF.